One and the same sample provided the 27 T cell receptor beta chains below, sequenced in a study of Graves' ophthalmopathy and Graves' hyperthyroidism. Amplification of TCR beta CDR3 regions used RNA transcripts. RT-PCR with HTBI primers came first, then second-round multiplex PCR. MiXCR, applied by TCRdb to the multiplex PCR reads, yields one record per CDR3 protein. The repertoire holds more than 300,000 distinct CDR3 sequences, with roughly 14% as singletons. The specimen sequenced was peripheral blood. The receptors were sampled from a woman younger than 30 with stable Graves' hyperthyroidism.

This clonotype was seen ten or more times. The gene calls are TRBV7-2 and TRBJ2-2; D is uncertain. The CDR3 extends over 12 amino acids. V was clipped by 0 bases and J by 7 bases, with 3 bases between them. Germline V gene sequence: CDR1 SGHTA, CDR2 FQGNSA. DNA of the CDR3: TGTGCCAGCAGCTTAGCTGGCGGGGAGCTGTTTTTT. It encodes CASSLAGGELFF. The entire variable domain, with the rest obtained from reference TRBV7-2 and TRBJ2-2, is as follows: GAGVSQSPSNKVTEKGKDVELRCDPISGHTALYWYRQSLGQGLEFLIYFQGNSAPDKSGLPSDRFSAERTGGSVSTLTIQRTQQEDSAVYLCASSLAGGELFFGEGSRLTVL.

Many counts were recorded for this clonotype. This chain joins TRBV20-1 and TRBJ2-5; D uncertain. Trimming took off 1 base at V and 5 bases at J, with 11 bases between the two ends. CDR3 length: 13 amino acids. In germline, CDR1 is DFQATT, CDR2 SNEGSKA (reference sequence). CDR3 residues: CSARVIGMETQYF. As DNA, the CDR3 is TGCAGTGCTAGAGTGATAGGGATGGAGACCCAGTACTTC.

This clonotype was recorded at least ten times. CDR3 amino acids: CASSSGVGAQPQHF. The CDR3 nucleotides read TGCGCCAGCAGCTCAGGAGTTGGGGCTCAGCCCCAGCATTTT. This chain links TRBV5-1 with TRBJ1-5; D perhaps matches TRBD1 (5 bases). The CDR3 covers 14 residues. V was pared by 3 bases and J by 6 bases, with 13 bases between. Germline CDR1 SGHRS, CDR2 YFSETQ.

This clonotype was picked up many times. The V and J genes are TRBV20-1 and TRBJ2-7, with D possibly being TRBD1 (5 bases). The CDR3 loop spans 11 amino acids. Between the trimmed V and J ends, which lost 0 bases and 9 bases, there was a span of 9 bases. Germline assignment: CDR1 DFQATT and CDR2 SNEGSKA (reference sequence). CDR3 in amino acids: CSARDQRGQYF. CDR3 DNA: TGCAGTGCTAGAGATCAAAGGGGGCAGTACTTC.

As to this clonotype: The conserved closing phenylalanine or tryptophan is absent in this CDR3, likely reflecting a read error. The DNA is omitted, as the CDR3 cannot be located on it reliably, and the CDR3 follows TCRdb's listing. V gene TRBV7-2 combines with J gene TRBJ2-5. Germline loops: CDR1 SGHTA, CDR2 FQGNSA. Inclusive of both ends, the CDR3 amounts to 14 amino acids. The CDR3 reads CASSLGPVQETQDY.

This clonotype was recorded a few times. The gene calls are TRBV20-1 and TRBJ2-7; 10 positions agree with TRBD2. The germline V gene has CDR1 DFQATT and CDR2 SNEGSKA (reference sequence). Trimming cost V 4 bases and J 2 bases; bases outside gene matches: 8. CDR3 length: 15 amino acids. CDR3 region: CSAIRSGGLTYEQYF. Written as DNA, the CDR3 is TGCAGTGCTATTCGTAGCGGGGGGTTAACCTACGAGCAGTACTTC.

This clonotype showed up many times. V gene TRBV11-2 combines with J gene TRBJ2-7; TRBD1 matches 10 bases. J was trimmed by 1 base and V by 5 bases; bases with no gene match: 2. Germline values: CDR1 SGHAT, CDR2 FQNNGV. The CDR3 is 14 residues long. CDR3 DNA: TGTGCCAGCAGCCGGGGACAGGGGTCCTACGAGCAGTACTTC. As protein: CASSRGQGSYEQYF.

Only a few counts were recorded for this clonotype. The rearrangement joins TRBV4-2 to TRBJ2-2; TRBD2 agrees at 9 bases. Germline CDR1 reads LGHNA; CDR2 reads YNFKEQ. The CDR3 loop spans 17 amino acids. V dropped 1 base and J dropped 1; count of bases not matched to a gene: 4. CDR3 region: CASSQGLAGRNTGELFF. CDR3 bases: TGTGCCAGCAGCCAAGGGCTAGCGGGGAGGAACACCGGGGAGCTGTTTTTT.

This clonotype appeared many times. This chain links TRBV14 with TRBJ2-7, with D unresolved. The CDR3 length is 14 residues. Per the germline V gene, CDR1 is SGHDN and CDR2 is FVKESK. Trimming stripped 1 base from V and 1 base from J, with 8 bases between. The CDR3 reads CASSQARGSYEQYF. In DNA form, the CDR3 reads TGTGCCAGCAGCCAAGCTCGCGGATCCTACGAGCAGTACTTC.

The sample holds many counts of this clonotype. The gene calls are TRBV20-1 and TRBJ2-5; D remains unclear. V was clipped by 6 bases and J by 2 bases, with 13 bases between them. CDR3 length: 13 residues. The germline V gene has CDR1 DFQATT and CDR2 SNEGSKA (reference sequence). The CDR3 region has the DNA TGCAGTGCCCCGCGTAGTCCTCAAGAGACCCAGTACTTC. Residues: CSAPRSPQETQYF.

This clonotype was detected ten times or more. V is TRBV2 and J is TRBJ1-5; D unclear. The germline V gene encodes CDR1 SNHLY and CDR2 FYNNEI. This CDR3 comprises 16 residues. V was clipped by 2 bases and J by 4 bases, with 15 bases between them. The CDR3 DNA follows: TGTGCCAGCAGTGAAAGGCCGGGGAGTCGGAATCAGCCCCAGCATTTT. Translated: CASSERPGSRNQPQHF.

This clonotype occurred many times. The CDR3 reads CASSLTTRESYEQYF. In DNA, the CDR3 is TGTGCCAGCAGTTTAACTACCAGGGAGTCCTACGAGCAGTACTTC. J is TRBJ2-7 and V is TRBV27, with D perhaps TRBD1 or TRBD2 (5 bases each). Per the germline V gene, CDR1 is MNHEY and CDR2 is SMNVEV (reference sequence). CDR3 length: 15 residues. Trimming removed 2 bases from V and 1 base from J, with 12 bases in between.

The chain carries TRBV4-1 and TRBJ2-7; 9 nucleotides align to TRBD1. V dropped 0 bases and J dropped 3; count of bases not matched to a gene: 6. The CDR3 totals 16 residues. Per germline, CDR1 MGHRA and CDR2 YSYEKL. CDR3 region: CASSQDIQGAGYEQYF. CDR3 nucleotides: TGCGCCAGCAGCCAAGATATACAGGGGGCAGGCTACGAGCAGTACTTC.

This clonotype has a handful of counts. This chain connects TRBV4-1 to TRBJ1-1, with D perhaps TRBD1 (5 bases). Germline CDR1 MGHRA, CDR2 YSYEKL. Between the trimmed V and J ends, which lost 1 base and 0 bases, there was a span of 21 bases. There are 19 residues in the CDR3. The CDR3 region is CASSQVGGPRLGMNTEAFF. The CDR3 DNA sequence: TGCGCCAGCAGCCAAGTTGGGGGACCTCGCCTCGGAATGAACACTGAAGCTTTCTTT.

In its sample, this clonotype was seen many times. The J gene is TRBJ2-7, the V gene TRBV12-5; maybe TRBD1 (5 bases). CDR1 LGHNT and CDR2 FRNRAP come from the germline V gene. Trimming shortened V by 6 bases and J by 2 bases, and 17 bases separated the two germline ends. The CDR3 has 15 residues. The CDR3 nucleotides read TGTGCTAGTGGAACCGACAGAGACCCTCCCTACGAGCAGTACTTC. As protein: CASGTDRDPPYEQYF.

There are a few counts of this clonotype. The chain uses TRBV2 and TRBJ1-2; a weak D match, TRBD1 (5 bases). This CDR3 has 13 amino acids. Germline V gene sequence: CDR1 SNHLY, CDR2 FYNNEI. Trimming stripped 0 bases from V and 6 bases from J, with 8 bases between. The CDR3 region has the DNA TGTGCCAGCAGTGAAGCTTTAGGGGATGGCTACACCTTC. Translating it yields CASSEALGDGYTF.

The table lists this clonotype with many counts. This rearrangement joins TRBV7-9 to TRBJ1-2, with a weak D call TRBD1 (5 bases). The germline V and J ends were trimmed by 4 bases and 8 bases, with 14 bases remaining between them. This CDR3 contains 13 residues. CDR1 and CDR2 (germline): SEHNR, FQNEAQ (reference sequence). The CDR3 coding sequence is TGTGCCAGCAGCTCCGACGCCTCAGGGGGCTACACCTTC. Its protein product is CASSSDASGGYTF.

This clonotype was detected many times. The chain employs TRBV12-3 or TRBV12-4 and TRBJ1-1; no clear D. Deletions cut 8 bases from V and 11 bases from J, with 15 bases between. The CDR3 is 11 amino acids. DNA for the CDR3: TGTGCCAGCCCTAGGGCAGCCAGGGCTTTCTTT. It specifies CASPRAARAFF.

This clonotype was detected many times. The chain links TRBV29-1 to TRBJ2-5, with D possibly TRBD2 on 5 matching bases. The length of the CDR3 is 17 residues. Germline V gene data show CDR1 as SQVTM and CDR2 as ANQGSEA. Trimming pared 1 base from V and 5 bases from J, leaving 23 bases between. CDR3 protein: CSVEGGESTRVGETQYF. The CDR3 nucleotides read TGCAGCGTTGAAGGGGGAGAAAGTACGAGGGTCGGCGAGACCCAGTACTTC.

The rearrangement joins TRBV6-5 to TRBJ1-5; D is uncertain. The CDR3 length is 16 residues. The germline V and J ends were trimmed by 0 bases and 0 bases, with 9 bases remaining between them. Per the germline V gene, CDR1 is MNHEY and CDR2 is SVGAGI. CDR3 sequence (DNA): TGTGCCAGCAGTTACTCCTGGACGTTTAGCAATCAGCCCCAGCATTTT. It is translated as CASSYSWTFSNQPQHF.

This clonotype was found many times. J is TRBJ2-5 and V is TRBV24-1; 9 nucleotides align to TRBD2. The CDR3 contains 12 residues. Losses at the gene ends were 9 bases for V and 5 bases for J; bases not matched to a gene: 3. Germline CDR1 is KGHDR and CDR2 is SFDVKD. CDR3 loop: CATASGVETQYF. The CDR3, as DNA: TGTGCCACCGCTAGCGGGGTTGAGACCCAGTACTTC.

This clonotype was seen only a few times. The rearrangement uses TRBV6-1 and TRBJ2-5; TRBD1 might be the D (5 bases). Germline loops: CDR1 MNHNS, CDR2 SASEGT. V lost 8 bases and J 1 base, leaving 8 bases between the germline ends. There are 12 residues in the CDR3. The CDR3 loop is CASRQPQETQYF. CDR3 in DNA: TGTGCCAGCCGACAGCCCCAAGAGACCCAGTACTTC.

The genes are TRBV5-1 and TRBJ2-7; 10 bases match TRBD1. This CDR3 region has 14 residues. Unmatched junction bases numbered 7, after V lost 5 bases and J lost 5 bases. Germline assignment: CDR1 SGHRS and CDR2 YFSETQ. CDR3 nucleotide sequence: TGCGCCAGCAGGTCTGGGACAGGGGAACACGAGCAGTACTTC. Translation: CASRSGTGEHEQYF.

This clonotype was counted only a few times. The genes are TRBV20-1 and TRBJ1-5, with 7 bases matching TRBD1. CDR1 is DFQATT and CDR2 is SNEGSKA in the germline V gene (reference sequence). The ends lost 2 bases at V and 0 bases at J; junction bases unmatched: 10. The CDR3 consists of 17 residues. CDR3 DNA sequence: TGCAGTGCTAGAAGTGGGGGACAGCGCTTTAGCAATCAGCCCCAGCATTTT. The encoded protein is CSARSGGQRFSNQPQHF.

This clonotype was observed many times. The rearrangement uses TRBV20-1 and TRBJ1-5, with 9 bases aligning to TRBD1. This CDR3 is built from 13 residues. Germline CDR1 is DFQATT and CDR2 is SNEGSKA (reference sequence). Trimming at V came to 6 bases and at J to 7 bases, leaving 7 bases not matched to a gene. CDR3 sequence: CSAMDRGSQPQHF. CDR3 nucleotide sequence: TGCAGTGCCATGGACAGGGGCTCACAGCCCCAGCATTTT.

In its sample, this clonotype was seen many times. The chain recombines TRBV24-1 with TRBJ2-2; 7 positions agree with TRBD1. The V gene's germline CDR1 is KGHDR and CDR2 SFDVKD. The trim removed 7 bases at V and 1 base at J, leaving 5 bases unmatched. The CDR3 sequence is 15 residues long. The CDR3: CATSDRDLNTGELFF. The CDR3 DNA follows: TGTGCCACCAGCGACAGGGACCTGAACACCGGGGAGCTGTTTTTT.

This clonotype showed up just a few times. The gene calls are TRBV13 and TRBJ2-5; 7 nucleotides agree with TRBD1. The germline CDR1 and CDR2 sequences are PRHDT and FYEKMQ (reference sequence). This CDR3 is built from 12 residues. Trimming cost V 9 bases and J 4 bases; bases outside gene matches: 5. This CDR3 reads CASEGAGETQYF. In nucleotides, the CDR3 is TGTGCCAGTGAGGGGGCTGGAGAGACCCAGTACTTC.